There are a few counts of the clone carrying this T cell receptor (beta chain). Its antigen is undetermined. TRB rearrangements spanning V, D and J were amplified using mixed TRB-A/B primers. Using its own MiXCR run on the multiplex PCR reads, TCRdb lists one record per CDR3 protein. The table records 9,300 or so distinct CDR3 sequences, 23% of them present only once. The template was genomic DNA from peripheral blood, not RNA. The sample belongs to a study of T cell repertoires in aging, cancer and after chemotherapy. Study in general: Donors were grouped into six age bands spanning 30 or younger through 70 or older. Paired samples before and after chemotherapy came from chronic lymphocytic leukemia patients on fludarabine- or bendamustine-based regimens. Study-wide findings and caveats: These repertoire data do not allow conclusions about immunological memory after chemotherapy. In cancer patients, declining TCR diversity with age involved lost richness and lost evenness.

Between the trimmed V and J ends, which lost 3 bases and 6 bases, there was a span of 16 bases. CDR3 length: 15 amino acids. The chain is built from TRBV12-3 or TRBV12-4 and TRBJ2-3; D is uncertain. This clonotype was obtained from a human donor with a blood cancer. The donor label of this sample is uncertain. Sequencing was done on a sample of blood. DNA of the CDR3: TGTGCCAGCAGTTTCAAAGCCGCACGGATGGATACGCAGTATTTT. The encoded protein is CASSFKAARMDTQYF.